This is a list of T cell receptor beta chains from one sample in a study of CD8+ T cells in alopecia areata. The repertoire was sequenced with immunoSEQ multiplex PCR; TCRdb's copy has only in-frame clones and lacks some. Of fewer than 150,000 clones in the sample, around 54% are singletons; the top ten hold under 3.5%. This sample comprised CD4+ T cells sorted from blood, obtained at week 24, from a patient treated with tofacitinib. These receptors all come from a human donor with alopecia areata. Each CDR3 is given with its conserved first and last residue. Each record gives: J gene, V gene, clone size, D gene, CDR3 protein, CDR3 DNA. D genes are given only for firm matches. Only part of the rows carry a size: once, few, many, or a class if the clone is expanded.

J: TRBJ2-7
V: TRBV5-4
size: NA
D: NA
CDR3: CASSLKQALSHEQYF
DNA: TGTGCCAGCAGCCTGAAGCAGGCTCTGAGCCACGAGCAGTACTTC

J: TRBJ2-7
V: TRBV4-3
size: few
D: NA
CDR3: CASSQDRSYEQYF
DNA: TGCGCCAGCAGCCAAGATCGGTCCTACGAGCAGTACTTC

J: TRBJ2-5
V: TRBV5-1
size: few
D: TRBD1
CDR3: CASTPGQGAETQYF
DNA: TGCGCCAGCACTCCGGGACAGGGGGCTGAGACCCAGTACTTC

J: TRBJ1-5
V: TRBV18
size: NA
D: NA
CDR3: CASSPYELSSNQPQHF
DNA: TGTGCCAGCTCACCCTACGAATTATCAAGCAATCAGCCCCAGCATTTT

J: TRBJ2-5
V: TRBV15
size: few
D: NA
CDR3: CATSRDRLPGETQYF
DNA: TGTGCCACCAGCAGAGATCGCCTCCCGGGGGAGACCCAGTACTTC

J: TRBJ2-7
V: TRBV29-1
size: NA
D: TRBD1
CDR3: CSVSLRDRGRNEQYF
DNA: TGCAGCGTCTCACTCCGGGACAGGGGTCGGAACGAGCAGTACTTC

J: TRBJ1-3
V: TRBV18
size: many
D: NA
CDR3: CASSPQQDGNTIYF
DNA: TGTGCCAGCTCACCACAGCAGGATGGAAACACCATATATTTT

J: TRBJ1-1
V: TRBV11-2
size: NA
D: TRBD1
CDR3: CASSHPDRATEAFF
DNA: TGTGCCAGCAGCCATCCCGACAGGGCCACTGAAGCTTTCTTT

J: TRBJ1-6
V: TRBV29-1
size: NA
D: TRBD1
CDR3: CSAKTGGPDSPLHF
DNA: TGCAGCGCCAAGACAGGGGGCCCAGATTCACCCCTCCACTTT

J: TRBJ2-7
V: TRBV7-2
size: few
D: NA
CDR3: CASSLRAGPYEQYF
DNA: TGTGCCAGCAGCTTAAGAGCAGGCCCATACGAGCAGTACTTC

J: TRBJ1-6
V: TRBV9
size: NA
D: TRBD1
CDR3: CASSHRQGNSPLHF
DNA: TGTGCCAGCAGCCATCGACAGGGGAATTCACCCCTCCACTTT

J: TRBJ2-2
V: TRBV6-6
size: few
D: NA
CDR3: CASRQGGSGELFF
DNA: TGTGCCAGTCGTCAGGGGGGCAGCGGGGAGCTGTTTTTT

J: TRBJ2-7
V: TRBV5-4
size: NA
D: NA
CDR3: CASSFSQNSYEQYF
DNA: TGTGCCAGCAGCTTCAGCCAGAACTCCTACGAGCAGTACTTC

J: TRBJ1-1
V: TRBV19
size: NA
D: NA
CDR3: CASIQFGPVETFF
DNA: TGTGCCAGTATTCAATTCGGGCCCGTAGAAACTTTCTTT

J: TRBJ1-2
V: TRBV7-9
size: NA
D: TRBD1
CDR3: CASSFDRDGYTF
DNA: TGTGCCAGCAGCTTCGACAGGGATGGCTACACCTTC

J: TRBJ1-2
V: TRBV6-5
size: few
D: NA
CDR3: CASSYSWQNYGYTF
DNA: TGTGCCAGCAGTTACTCGTGGCAGAACTATGGCTACACCTTC

J: TRBJ2-5
V: TRBV5-1
size: NA
D: TRBD1
CDR3: CASSLAGQGETQYF
DNA: TGCGCCAGCAGCTTGGCGGGACAGGGGGAGACCCAGTACTTC

J: TRBJ2-3
V: TRBV7-8
size: NA
D: TRBD1
CDR3: CASRNRGRPDTQYF
DNA: TGTGCCAGCCGTAACAGGGGGCGCCCAGATACGCAGTATTTT

J: TRBJ1-2
V: TRBV5-6
size: NA
D: NA
CDR3: CASSLYGYTF
DNA: TGTGCCAGCAGCTTGTATGGCTACACCTTC

J: TRBJ1-5
V: TRBV18
size: NA
D: NA
CDR3: CASSPRGQVAQPQHF
DNA: TGTGCCAGCTCACCACGGGGACAAGTGGCTCAGCCCCAGCATTTT

J: TRBJ2-3
V: TRBV9
size: NA
D: NA
CDR3: CASSVGGDQDTQYF
DNA: TGTGCCAGCAGCGTAGGAGGGGATCAAGATACGCAGTATTTT

J: TRBJ1-5
V: TRBV5-1
size: NA
D: NA
CDR3: CASSLAPDQPQHF
DNA: TGCGCCAGCAGCTTGGCTCCGGATCAGCCCCAGCATTTT

J: TRBJ2-5
V: TRBV11-1
size: few
D: NA
CDR3: CASSLPLQGQETQYF
DNA: TGTGCCAGCAGCTTACCCCTCCAGGGGCAAGAGACCCAGTACTTC

J: TRBJ1-1
V: TRBV7-9
size: NA
D: NA
CDR3: CASSLSGAFSTEAFF
DNA: TGTGCCAGCAGCTTATCGGGCGCCTTTAGCACTGAAGCTTTCTTT

J: TRBJ2-7
V: TRBV7-2
size: NA
D: NA
CDR3: CASSLVGLGAYEQYF
DNA: TGTGCCAGCAGCTTAGTAGGCTTAGGGGCCTACGAGCAGTACTTC

J: TRBJ2-3
V: TRBV10-3
size: few
D: TRBD1
CDR3: CAISDTGGTDTQYF
DNA: TGTGCCATCAGTGATACAGGGGGGACAGATACGCAGTATTTT

J: TRBJ2-2
V: TRBV11-2
size: NA
D: NA
CDR3: CASKIWGLRGELFF
DNA: TGTGCCAGCAAGATATGGGGTCTCCGCGGGGAGCTGTTTTTT

J: TRBJ2-1
V: TRBV30
size: NA
D: NA
CDR3: CAWSVGDLRGQFF
DNA: TGTGCCTGGAGTGTAGGCGATCTAAGGGGGCAGTTCTTC

J: TRBJ1-1
V: TRBV29-1
size: NA
D: NA
CDR3: CSVRDMNTEAFF
DNA: TGCAGCGTAAGGGATATGAACACTGAAGCTTTCTTT

J: TRBJ1-4
V: TRBV7-9
size: NA
D: NA
CDR3: CASSPPNRSGDEKLFF
DNA: TGTGCCAGCAGCCCACCAAATCGAAGTGGTGATGAAAAACTGTTTTTT

J: TRBJ2-1
V: TRBV29-1
size: NA
D: TRBD1
CDR3: CSLWGTGGDRSYNEQFF
DNA: TGCAGCCTTTGGGGGACAGGGGGCGATCGATCCTACAATGAGCAGTTCTTC

J: TRBJ2-7
V: TRBV5-4
size: NA
D: NA
CDR3: CASSLQQGGEQYF
DNA: TGTGCCAGCAGCTTGCAACAGGGAGGCGAGCAGTACTTC

J: TRBJ1-1
V: TRBV29-1
size: once
D: NA
CDR3: CSAEQGTNTEAFF
DNA: TGCAGCGCTGAACAGGGAACGAACACTGAAGCTTTCTTT

J: TRBJ2-1
V: TRBV30
size: once
D: NA
CDR3: CAWSVLKPPEQFF
DNA: TGTGCCTGGAGTGTCCTGAAACCTCCGGAGCAGTTCTTC

J: TRBJ2-4
V: TRBV2
size: NA
D: NA
CDR3: CASSESSLAKNIQYF
DNA: TGTGCCAGCAGTGAATCCAGCCTAGCCAAAAACATTCAGTACTTC

J: TRBJ1-2
V: TRBV6-5
size: few
D: NA
CDR3: CASARRAGDYTF
DNA: NA

J: TRBJ1-3
V: TRBV30
size: NA
D: NA
CDR3: CAQRNSGNTIYF
DNA: TGTGCCCAAAGAAACTCTGGAAACACCATATATTTT

J: TRBJ2-3
V: TRBV23-1
size: many
D: TRBD1
CDR3: CASSQSPCGKCNIVGTGKDTQYF
DNA: TGCGCCAGCAGTCAATCGCCCTGTGGAAAGTGTAACATTGTGGGGACAGGGAAAGATACGCAGTATTTT

J: TRBJ1-5
V: TRBV7-2
size: NA
D: NA
CDR3: CASTPLAGRNQPQHF
DNA: TGTGCCAGCACCCCGTTGGCAGGGCGCAATCAGCCCCAGCATTTT

J: TRBJ2-3
V: TRBV19
size: NA
D: NA
CDR3: CASRTGGTDTQYF
DNA: TGTGCCAGTAGAACGGGCGGGACAGATACGCAGTATTTT

J: TRBJ2-1
V: TRBV7-9
size: NA
D: NA
CDR3: CASSSGSTGEQFF
DNA: TGTGCCAGCAGCTCGGGATCTACCGGGGAGCAGTTCTTC

J: TRBJ1-1
V: TRBV6-5
size: once
D: TRBD1
CDR3: CASSSGTVNTEAFF
DNA: TGTGCCAGCAGTTCCGGGACAGTGAACACTGAAGCTTTCTTT

J: TRBJ1-1
V: TRBV5-4
size: NA
D: NA
CDR3: CASSLDFRGNTEAFF
DNA: TGTGCCAGCAGCTTGGATTTCAGGGGGAACACTGAAGCTTTCTTT

J: TRBJ2-7
V: TRBV7-9
size: NA
D: NA
CDR3: CASSLVPREQYF
DNA: TGTGCCAGCAGCTTAGTACCTCGCGAGCAGTACTTC

J: TRBJ1-1
V: TRBV29-1
size: NA
D: NA
CDR3: CSVEEQLNTEAFF
DNA: TGCAGCGTTGAGGAACAGCTGAACACTGAAGCTTTCTTT

J: TRBJ1-1
V: TRBV2
size: NA
D: NA
CDR3: CASSPGPPGSEAFF
DNA: TGTGCCAGCAGTCCCGGACCTCCCGGCAGTGAAGCTTTCTTT

J: TRBJ2-3
V: TRBV7-9
size: NA
D: NA
CDR3: CASSLRWDTQYF
DNA: TGTGCCAGCAGCTTGCGCTGGGATACGCAGTATTTT

J: TRBJ2-7
V: TRBV2
size: NA
D: NA
CDR3: CASSPQVGGLGEQYF
DNA: TGTGCCAGCAGTCCCCAAGTGGGGGGCTTGGGGGAGCAGTACTTC

J: TRBJ2-2
V: TRBV30
size: NA
D: NA
CDR3: CAWREEELFF
DNA: TGTGCCTGGAGGGAAGAGGAGCTGTTTTTT

J: TRBJ1-1
V: TRBV4-3
size: few
D: NA
CDR3: CASSQEVKGGPGGEAFF
DNA: TGCGCCAGCAGCCAAGAAGTAAAGGGAGGGCCTGGTGGTGAAGCTTTCTTT

J: TRBJ2-7
V: TRBV27
size: few
D: NA
CDR3: CASSLSRSLSYEQYF
DNA: TGTGCCAGCAGTTTATCGAGAAGTCTCTCCTACGAGCAGTACTTC

J: TRBJ1-2
V: TRBV7-9
size: NA
D: NA
CDR3: CASSLSSVGSDGYTF
DNA: TGTGCCAGCAGCTTAAGTTCAGTGGGATCCGATGGCTACACCTTC

J: TRBJ2-5
V: TRBV5-1
size: NA
D: NA
CDR3: CASSGETQYF
DNA: TGCGCCAGCAGCGGTGAGACCCAGTACTTC

J: TRBJ2-1
V: TRBV29-1
size: few
D: NA
CDR3: CSVAGRWGNEQFF
DNA: TGCAGCGTTGCGGGGCGGTGGGGCAATGAGCAGTTCTTC

J: TRBJ1-1
V: TRBV30
size: few
D: NA
CDR3: CAGVGFGSRNTEAFF
DNA: TGTGCCGGGGTAGGCTTTGGCAGTAGGAACACTGAAGCTTTCTTT

J: TRBJ2-5
V: TRBV7-8
size: NA
D: NA
CDR3: CASTLVGRTQYF
DNA: TGTGCCAGCACCCTAGTTGGGAGGACCCAGTACTTC

J: TRBJ2-1
V: TRBV30
size: NA
D: NA
CDR3: CAWSRGASAEQFF
DNA: TGTGCCTGGAGTCGGGGGGCATCGGCTGAGCAGTTCTTC

J: TRBJ1-6
V: TRBV5-1
size: NA
D: NA
CDR3: CASSFPNSPLHF
DNA: TGCGCCAGCAGCTTCCCTAATTCACCCCTCCACTTT

J: TRBJ2-5
V: TRBV2
size: NA
D: TRBD2
CDR3: CASTWTSGRETQYF
DNA: TGTGCCAGCACTTGGACTAGCGGGCGAGAGACCCAGTACTTC